This record covers a single T cell receptor (beta chain). This clonotype was seen at least ten times. Its specific antigen is unknown. No much larger clone is present one base from it, and per-base qualities are unavailable. To make first-strand cDNA, Superscript III was used along with a set of TRAV- and TRBV-specific primers so that both the TCRalpha and TCRbeta chains were covered. TCRs were amplified for 15 to 20 PCR cycles with Phusion, using a constant-region primer paired with the adapter attached to the V primers. Amplification of the isolated mRNA was done with the MessageAmp II aRNA Amplification Kit, which involved a roughly 17-hour in vitro transcription at 37 degrees C. The Dynabeads mRNA DIRECT Purification Kit was used to isolate the mRNA for TCR sequencing. A second approximately 23-cycle Phusion PCR added indexed Illumina adapters, and products were purified with AMPure XP beads. An Illumina MiniSeq instrument was used to deep-sequence the TCRalpha and TCRbeta libraries. The authors' analysis ran thus. Custom Perl scripts were used to pool TCR sequences that encoded the same protein, to remove out-of-frame sequences, and to calculate the abundance of each clonotype. The analysis excluded TCR sequences that were supported by just one read. The metrics used to describe the repertoires included Shannon entropy, Gini index, clonality, richness, and the frequency of TCRs shared between repertoires. TCRdb took the public reads, trimmed them with fastp at Q25, ran MiXCR for clone calling and kept in-frame beta chains. Rows are combined by CDR3 protein, so each entry shows the most common genes and DNA. The V and J calls follow TCRdb's processing rather than the paper's. The sample yields 40,000 or so distinct CDR3 sequences; around 21% were counted once. Roughly 8.3% of the sample belongs to the ten largest clones.

These data belong to a study of low-dose radiotherapy and immunotherapy resistance in tumors (dated by TCRdb to between 2021 and 2024). Study-wide context: Patients in Cohort 1 were given 0.5 Gy per fraction every 2 weeks, and the prescribed total PTV dose was 6.5 Gy. In Cohort 2, 1 Gy per fraction was delivered every two weeks, for a total of 13 Gy over 26 weeks. Patients were given nivolumab as a 240 mg flat dose every two weeks and ipilimumab at 1 mg/kg every six weeks, with both drugs delivered intravenously. Cyclophosphamide 200 mg/m2 was given intravenously every two weeks, one day before each radiation and immunotherapy administration. Starting on cycle 1 day 1, patients took 300 mg of aspirin by mouth once a day for four cycles. Trial participants were not randomized into treatment groups. The translational analysis covered eight patients: three from the first dose cohort and the first five from the second dose cohort.

The cysteine opens and the phenylalanine closes a CDR3 of 14 amino acids. The sequence is cut down to CDR3 DNA, 42 bases in frame from base 1. CDR1 and CDR2, looked up from the germline V gene, are SGHRS and YFSETQ. Relative to germline, V is 4 bases shorter and J is 4 bases shorter, with 14 bases between their ends. Reading the label with the study, this specimen's time point is: after trial treatment. In light of the paper, this sample's treatment or condition label describes: LDRT plus nivolumab, ipilimumab, low-dose cyclophosphamide and aspirin (RACIN trial). The donors came from RACIN, which was a single-arm phase I dose-escalation trial that paired nivolumab and ipilimumab with aspirin, low-dose cyclophosphamide and low-dose radiotherapy. To be eligible, a patient needed to have an advanced solid tumor that was TIL-negative.

The chain couples TRBV5-1 to TRBJ2-5, with no D gene named confidently. The sample was PBMCs, taken after low-dose radiotherapy plus immunotherapy. The origin of this receptor is a female donor with ovarian cancer. The DNA reads TGCGCCAGCAGCCCGGGTGGGATCGGAGAGACCCAGTACTTC. This is translated as CASSPGGIGETQYF.